This is a list of T cell receptor beta chains from one sample in a study of PD-L1 blockade in urothelial cancer. Measured with immunoSEQ multiplex PCR; TCRdb has only the in-frame clones, and not every one. In the table there are roughly 25,000 clones, more than 65% of which are singletons. This specimen was PBMCs, taken around atezolizumab (anti-PD-L1) treatment. The origin of the receptors is a man in his 70s with urothelial cancer. Each CDR3 is given with its conserved first and last residue. A D gene is named only where the DNA matches it firmly. The size of a clone is reported for some rows only, either as once, few or many, or as a class for expanded clones.

v_gene,abundance,d_gene,j_gene,CDR3nt,CDR3aa
TRBV9,once,TRBD2,TRBJ2-3,TGTGCCAGCAGCGTAGCTCCCACTAGCGGGAGAACTACAGATACGCAGTATTTT,CASSVAPTSGRTTDTQYF
TRBV11-2,.,TRBD2,TRBJ2-7,TGTGCCAGCAGCTTCGGGGGGACTAGCGGGAAGTACTTC,CASSFGGTSGKYF
TRBV10-1,.,.,TRBJ2-3,TGCGCCAGCAGTGTTGACAGAGGAATCACAGATACGCAGTATTTT,CASSVDRGITDTQYF
TRBV2,.,TRBD2,TRBJ2-2,TGTGCCAGCAGTGAGGAGGCGGGAGGGTGGACCGGGGAGCTGTTTTTT,CASSEEAGGWTGELFF
TRBV2,.,.,TRBJ1-1,TGTGCCAGCAGTGTCACACCGAACACTGAAGCTTTCTTT,CASSVTPNTEAFF
TRBV27,.,.,TRBJ2-2,TGTGCCAGCAGTTTGATCCCATTCGGCGGGGAGCTGTTTTTT,CASSLIPFGGELFF
TRBV9,.,.,TRBJ2-2,TGTGCCAGCAGTTCTACTGGAGGCGAGGCCGGGGAGCTGTTTTTT,CASSSTGGEAGELFF
TRBV5-5,.,.,TRBJ2-7,TGTGCCAGTCAAAAAGACAGCTACGAGCAGTACTTC,CASQKDSYEQYF
TRBV29-1,.,TRBD2,TRBJ2-7,TGCAGCGTTGCCGCGGGAGTCTACGAGCAGTACTTC,CSVAAGVYEQYF
TRBV7-9,once,.,TRBJ1-1,TGTGCCAGCAGCGCCCCAGGGAGGCGCGACACTGAAGCTTTCTTT,CASSAPGRRDTEAFF
TRBV7-2,.,.,TRBJ2-6,TGTGCCAGCAGCTCTCGCGGCGGGGCCAACGTCCTGACTTTC,CASSSRGGANVLTF
TRBV27,.,.,TRBJ2-7,TGTGCCAGCAGTTTAGCTAGCATCCGTTCGGGTTCCTACGAGCAGTACTTC,CASSLASIRSGSYEQYF
TRBV28,.,TRBD1,TRBJ1-5,TGTGCCAGCAGTTTATCATTGGGTTCAGGGGGCGGCCAGCCCCAGCATTTT,CASSLSLGSGGGQPQHF
TRBV9,.,.,TRBJ2-1,TGTGCCAGCAGCAGCGGATACAATGAGCAGTTCTTC,CASSSGYNEQFF
TRBV27,once,TRBD2,TRBJ2-7,TGTGCCAGCAGTTTAGCTAGCGGGATGTATAACGAGCAGTACTTC,CASSLASGMYNEQYF
TRBV4-1,.,.,TRBJ1-5,TGCGCCAGCAGCCAAGGTATGACAAGCAATCAGCCCCAGCATTTT,CASSQGMTSNQPQHF
TRBV6-5,.,.,TRBJ2-7,TGTGCCACTACAGGTTCCTACGAGCAGTACTTC,CATTGSYEQYF
TRBV7-9,.,TRBD2,TRBJ2-1,TGTGCCAGCAGCTTAGGGCGGGAGATTGGGAATGAGCAGTTCTTC,CASSLGREIGNEQFF
TRBV7-9,few,.,TRBJ1-3,TGTGCCAGCAGCTTTGGGGACTCGGGAAACACCATATATTTT,CASSFGDSGNTIYF
TRBV5-1,.,.,TRBJ2-5,TGCGCCAGCACCCCCGGCAGGGTCGGAGAGACCCAGTACTTC,CASTPGRVGETQYF
TRBV7-6,.,.,TRBJ1-1,TGTGCCAGCAGCTTAGCGGCGGGGACCCGCTTAGAAGCTTTCTTT,CASSLAAGTRLEAFF
TRBV4-3,.,.,TRBJ2-3,TGCGCCAGCAGCCAAGGCGGGGCATCGACAACAGATACGCAGTATTTT,CASSQGGASTTDTQYF
TRBV6-6,.,.,TRBJ2-7,TGTGCCAGCAGTTCCCAACAGGAGTACGAGCAGTACTTC,CASSSQQEYEQYF
TRBV4-3,.,TRBD2,TRBJ2-3,TGCGCCAGCAGCATGGCAGGCGGGGGGGATACGCAGTATTTT,CASSMAGGGDTQYF
TRBV5-1,.,.,TRBJ1-1,TGCGCCAGCAGCTTGGACTCGACTGGCATGAACACTGAAGCTTTCTTT,CASSLDSTGMNTEAFF
TRBV7-2,.,.,TRBJ2-4,TGTGCCAGCAGCTTAGTAGCAACCGAGGGTCAAAACATTCAGTACTTC,CASSLVATEGQNIQYF
TRBV4-3,once,.,TRBJ2-1,TGCGCCAGCAGCCAAGATCGTCCAGGCTACAATGAGCAGTTCTTC,CASSQDRPGYNEQFF
TRBV15,.,.,TRBJ1-2,TGTGCCACCAGCAGAGATAACGGTCCTAACTATGGCTACACCTTC,CATSRDNGPNYGYTF
TRBV19,.,.,TRBJ1-1,TGTGCCAGTAGTCCGACTCTCGGGAGTCTGAACACTGAAGCTTTCTTT,CASSPTLGSLNTEAFF
TRBV25-1,.,.,TRBJ2-7,TGTGCCAGCAGTGGTCCTTGGACTTACTACGAGCAGTACTTC,CASSGPWTYYEQYF
TRBV7-2,.,.,TRBJ2-2,TGTGCCTACACACAGGGTTTTAACACCGGGGAGCTGTTTTTT,CAYTQGFNTGELFF
TRBV14,.,.,TRBJ2-3,TGTGCCAGCAGCCATACTCTGGGCAGGGGCACAGATACGCAGTATTTT,CASSHTLGRGTDTQYF
TRBV18,.,TRBD1,TRBJ2-1,TGTGCCAGCTCCCGACGACAGGGGAGGAACAATGAGCAGTTCTTC,CASSRRQGRNNEQFF
TRBV7-2,.,.,TRBJ2-5,TGTGCCAGCAGCTCACAGGTAACAAAGGAAGAGACCCAGTACTTC,CASSSQVTKEETQYF
TRBV30,.,.,TRBJ1-2,TGTGCCTGGAGAAAGGAGGTGACCTTTGGCTACACCTTC,CAWRKEVTFGYTF
TRBV4-1,.,.,TRBJ2-1,TGCGCCAGCAGCCAAGCCGACTTCCTAGCGACTACCTACAATGAGCAGTTCTTC,CASSQADFLATTYNEQFF
TRBV27,.,.,TRBJ1-3,TGTGCCAGCAGTCCCGCGGCTGGAAACACCATATATTTT,CASSPAAGNTIYF
TRBV27,few,.,TRBJ2-7,TGTGCCAGCAGTTTAAAAGGGGCAGGGGCGGGCGAGCAGTACTTC,CASSLKGAGAGEQYF
TRBV4-3,.,.,TRBJ2-1,TGCGCCAGCAGCCAAGACTCCAGCGGAAACGACAATGAGCAGTTCTTC,CASSQDSSGNDNEQFF
TRBV6-1,.,TRBD1,TRBJ2-2,TGTGCCAGCAGTGCGGCAGGGGGCGATAGCACCGGGGAGCTGTTTTTT,CASSAAGGDSTGELFF
TRBV5-3,.,.,TRBJ1-5,TGTGCCAGCTTCCGGGCCACGGGGATAGATCAGCCCCAGCATTTT,CASFRATGIDQPQHF
TRBV9,.,.,TRBJ1-1,TGTGCCAGCAGCGTAGCGGGATTGGGAGAAGCGAACACTGAAGCTTTCTTT,CASSVAGLGEANTEAFF
TRBV2,.,.,TRBJ2-2,TGTGCCAGCAGTCGTGAGGGCGCGGGCACCGGGGAGCTGTTTTTT,CASSREGAGTGELFF
TRBV7-9,.,TRBD1,TRBJ1-1,TGTGCCAGCAGCCCCCGGGACAGGGGTTTGAACACTGAAGCTTTCTTT,CASSPRDRGLNTEAFF
TRBV6-1,.,.,TRBJ2-2,TGTGCCAGCAGTGTGGGAGAAAACACCGGGGAGCTGTTTTTT,CASSVGENTGELFF
TRBV12-5,.,TRBD1,TRBJ2-2,TGTGCTAGTGGTTCAGGACAGGCGAACACCGGGGAGCTGTTTTTT,CASGSGQANTGELFF
TRBV28,.,TRBD2,TRBJ2-7,TGTGCCAGCAGTTCCCCCCTAGCGGGAGTAAATCTCGAGCAGTACTTC,CASSSPLAGVNLEQYF
TRBV19,once,TRBD2,TRBJ2-1,TGTGCCAGTAGTACCGGGACTAGCGGGCTGGGTGAGCAGTTCTTC,CASSTGTSGLGEQFF
TRBV7-9,.,.,TRBJ2-7,TGTGCCAGCAGCTTAACAGGGATCTACGAGCAGTACTTC,CASSLTGIYEQYF
TRBV5-1,.,TRBD2,TRBJ2-2,TGCGCCAGCAGCATATCCGGGACTAGGGGTGGCCCCGGGGAGCTGTTTTTT,CASSISGTRGGPGELFF
TRBV9,.,TRBD1,TRBJ2-7,TGTGCCAGCAGCGATAACCCCGCTGGACAGGGGTCCTACGAGCAGTACTTC,CASSDNPAGQGSYEQYF
TRBV7-9,.,TRBD2,TRBJ2-1,TGTGCCAGCAGCTTAGATGTGGGGCCTAGCGGGCCCAATGAGCAGTTCTTC,CASSLDVGPSGPNEQFF